The source of this T cell receptor beta chain is a study of blood T cell repertoires in COVID-19. Study-wide context: In each case, the material was cDNA or gDNA derived from T cells, B-cell-depleted T cells, or PBMCs.

CDR1 is SGHNT, CDR2 YYREEE, per germline (reference sequence). This CDR3 region has 15 residues. Trimming stripped 0 bases from V and 7 bases from J, with 14 bases between. Original processing notes: By means of reference gene primer amplification, nucleated cell counts were estimated. Some clones are missing from TCRdb's copy, which holds only in-frame ones; the method was immunoSEQ multiplex PCR. V, J and clone size are taken as reported in that table, and D and trimming were inferred from the DNA itself. This table holds 150,000 to 200,000 clones, 87% found once. The Seattle patients, enrolled during active infection, were followed longitudinally.

Material for sequencing was peripheral blood. This TCR derives from a woman in her seventies with COVID-19, enrolled during active disease. The chain couples TRBV5-4 to TRBJ2-1, with no clear D. As DNA, the CDR3 is TGTGCCAGCAGCTTGGGCAGCCCCCGAGGTAATGAGCAGTTCTTC. It specifies CASSLGSPRGNEQFF. The full variable domain, completed using reference TRBV5-4 and TRBJ2-1, is ETGVTQSPTHLIKTRGQQVTLRCSSQSGHNTVSWYQQALGQGPQFIFQYYREEENGRGNFPPRFSGLQFPNYSSELNVNALELDDSALYLCASSLGSPRGNEQFFGPGTRLTVL.